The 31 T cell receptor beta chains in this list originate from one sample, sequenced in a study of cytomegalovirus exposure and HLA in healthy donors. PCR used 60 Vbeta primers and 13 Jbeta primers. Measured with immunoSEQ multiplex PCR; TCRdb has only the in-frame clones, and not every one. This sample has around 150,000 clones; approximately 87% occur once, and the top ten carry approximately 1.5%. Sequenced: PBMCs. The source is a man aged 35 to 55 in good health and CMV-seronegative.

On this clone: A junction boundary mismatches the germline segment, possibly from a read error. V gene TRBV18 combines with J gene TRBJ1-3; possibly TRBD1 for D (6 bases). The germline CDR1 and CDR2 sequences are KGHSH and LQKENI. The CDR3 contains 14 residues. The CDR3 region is CASSPQGDGNTIYF. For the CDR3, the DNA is TGTGCCAGCTCGCCACAGGGAGATGGAAACACCATATATTTT.

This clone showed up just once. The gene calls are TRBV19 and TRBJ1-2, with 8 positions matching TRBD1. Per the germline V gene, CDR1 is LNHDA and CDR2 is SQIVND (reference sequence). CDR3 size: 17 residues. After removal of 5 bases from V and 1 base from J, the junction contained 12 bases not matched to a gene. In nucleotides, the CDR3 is TGTGCCAGTAGTCCCTTCCTGGAAGGACAGGGTAACTATGGCTACACCTTC. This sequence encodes CASSPFLEGQGNYGYTF.

CDR3 sequence reads: CASSVGQGSGEQYF. The CDR3 bases are TGTGCCAGCAGCGTAGGACAGGGGTCGGGCGAGCAGTACTTC. The chain combines TRBV9 with TRBJ2-7; TRBD1 matches 8 bases. The CDR3 totals 14 residues. The V gene's germline CDR1 is SGDLS and CDR2 YYNGEE. V trimming: 0 bases; J trimming: 6 bases; junction bases outside the gene matches: 5.

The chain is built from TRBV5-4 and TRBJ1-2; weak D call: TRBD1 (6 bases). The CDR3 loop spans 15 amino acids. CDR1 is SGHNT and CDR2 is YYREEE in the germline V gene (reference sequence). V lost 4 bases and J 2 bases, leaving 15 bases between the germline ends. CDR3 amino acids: CASSSGQILNYGYTF. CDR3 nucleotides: TGTGCCAGCAGCAGTGGACAGATTCTAAACTATGGCTACACCTTC.

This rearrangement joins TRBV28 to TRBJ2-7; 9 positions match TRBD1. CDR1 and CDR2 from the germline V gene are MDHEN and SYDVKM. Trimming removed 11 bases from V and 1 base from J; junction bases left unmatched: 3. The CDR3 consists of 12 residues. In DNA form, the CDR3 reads TGTGCCGGACAGGGGCCATCCTACGAGCAGTACTTC. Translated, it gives CAGQGPSYEQYF. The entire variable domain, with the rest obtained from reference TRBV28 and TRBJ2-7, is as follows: DVKVTQSSRYLVKRTGEKVFLECVQDMDHENMFWYRQDPGLGLRLIYFSYDVKMKEKGDIPEGYSVSREKKERFSLILESASTNQTSMYLCAGQGPSYEQYFGPGTRLTVT.

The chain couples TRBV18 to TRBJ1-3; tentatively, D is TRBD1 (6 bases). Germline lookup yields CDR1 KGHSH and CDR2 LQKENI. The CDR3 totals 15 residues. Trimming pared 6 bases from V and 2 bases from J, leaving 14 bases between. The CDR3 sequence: CASSPNRDPGNTIYF. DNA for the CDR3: TGTGCCAGCTCTCCGAACAGGGACCCTGGAAACACCATATATTTT.

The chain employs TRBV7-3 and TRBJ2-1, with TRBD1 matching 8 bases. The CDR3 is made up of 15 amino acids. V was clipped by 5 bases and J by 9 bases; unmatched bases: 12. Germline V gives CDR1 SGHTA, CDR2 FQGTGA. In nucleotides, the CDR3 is TGTGCCAGCAGCCGACAGGGGCCTGGGACGAGTGAGCAGTTCTTC. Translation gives CASSRQGPGTSEQFF.

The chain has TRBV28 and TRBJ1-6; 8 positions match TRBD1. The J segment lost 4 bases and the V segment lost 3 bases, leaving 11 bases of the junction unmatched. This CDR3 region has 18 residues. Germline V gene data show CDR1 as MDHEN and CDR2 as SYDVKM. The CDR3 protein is CASSFPWAGGAYNSPLHF. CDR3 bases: TGTGCCAGCAGTTTCCCCTGGGCAGGGGGCGCATATAATTCACCCCTCCACTTT.

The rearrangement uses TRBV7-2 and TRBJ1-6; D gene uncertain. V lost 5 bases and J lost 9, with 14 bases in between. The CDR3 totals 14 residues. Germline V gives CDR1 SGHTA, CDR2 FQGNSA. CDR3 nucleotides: TGTGCCAGCAGCGCCGCCCTCTTCGGTTCACCCCTCCACTTT. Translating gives CASSAALFGSPLHF.

The CDR3: CASRPDREDQPQHF. The DNA for the CDR3 is TGTGCCAGCAGACCCGACAGGGAGGATCAGCCCCAGCATTTT. The chain recombines TRBV28 with TRBJ1-5, with 7 bases matching TRBD1. The CDR3 loop spans 14 amino acids. Germline V CDR1 and CDR2: MDHEN, SYDVKM. The ends lost 6 bases at V and 5 bases at J; junction bases unmatched: 7.

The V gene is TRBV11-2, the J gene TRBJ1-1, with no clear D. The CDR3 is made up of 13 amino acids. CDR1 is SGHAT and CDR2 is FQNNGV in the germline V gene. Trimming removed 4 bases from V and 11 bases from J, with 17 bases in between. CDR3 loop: CASSSDSRAWAFF. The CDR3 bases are TGTGCCAGCAGCTCAGACTCGAGAGCGTGGGCTTTCTTT.

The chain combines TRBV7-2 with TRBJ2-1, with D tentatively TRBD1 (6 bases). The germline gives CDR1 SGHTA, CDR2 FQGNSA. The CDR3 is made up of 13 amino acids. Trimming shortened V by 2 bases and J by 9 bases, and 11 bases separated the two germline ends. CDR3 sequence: CASSLSRGGEQFF. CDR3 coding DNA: TGTGCCAGCAGCTTATCCAGGGGCGGTGAGCAGTTCTTC.

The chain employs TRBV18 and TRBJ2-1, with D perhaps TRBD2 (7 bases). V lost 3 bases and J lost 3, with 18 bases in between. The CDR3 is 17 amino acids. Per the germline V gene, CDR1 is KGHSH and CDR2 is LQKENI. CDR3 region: CASSPYLGGASYNEQFF. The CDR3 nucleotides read TGTGCCAGCTCACCCTACTTAGGGGGGGCCAGCTACAATGAGCAGTTCTTC.

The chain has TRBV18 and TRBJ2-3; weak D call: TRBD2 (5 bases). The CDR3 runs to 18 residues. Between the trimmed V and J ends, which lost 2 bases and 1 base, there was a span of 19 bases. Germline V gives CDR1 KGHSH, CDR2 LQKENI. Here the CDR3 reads CASSPATRTVRGTDTQYF. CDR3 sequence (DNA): TGTGCCAGCTCACCAGCAACACGGACCGTGAGGGGCACAGATACGCAGTATTTT.

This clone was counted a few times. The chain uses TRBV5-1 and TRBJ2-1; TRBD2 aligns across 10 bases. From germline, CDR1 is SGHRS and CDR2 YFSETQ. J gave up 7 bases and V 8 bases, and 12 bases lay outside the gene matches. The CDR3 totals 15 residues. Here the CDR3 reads CASGEASGSGNEQFF. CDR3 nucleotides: TGCGCCAGTGGCGAGGCTAGCGGGAGTGGTAATGAGCAGTTCTTC.

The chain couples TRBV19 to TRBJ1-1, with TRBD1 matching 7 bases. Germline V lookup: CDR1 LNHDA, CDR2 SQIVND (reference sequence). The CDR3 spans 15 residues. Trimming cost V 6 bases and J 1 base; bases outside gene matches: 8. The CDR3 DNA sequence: TGTGCCAGTAGGAAAACGCGGGACAGGAACACTGAAGCTTTCTTT. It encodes CASRKTRDRNTEAFF.

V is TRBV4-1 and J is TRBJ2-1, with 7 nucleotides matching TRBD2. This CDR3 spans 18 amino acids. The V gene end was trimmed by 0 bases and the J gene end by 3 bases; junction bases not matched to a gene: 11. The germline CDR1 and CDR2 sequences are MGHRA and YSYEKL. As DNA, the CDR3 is TGCGCCAGCAGCCAAGACGAAGTAGCGGGTATTGTCTACAATGAGCAGTTCTTC. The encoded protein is CASSQDEVAGIVYNEQFF.

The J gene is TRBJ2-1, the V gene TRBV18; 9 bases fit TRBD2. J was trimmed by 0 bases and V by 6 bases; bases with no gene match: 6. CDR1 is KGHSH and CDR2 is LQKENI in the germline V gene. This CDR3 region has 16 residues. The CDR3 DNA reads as TGTGCCAGCTCGAGGACTAGCGCATACTCCTACAATGAGCAGTTCTTC. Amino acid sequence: CASSRTSAYSYNEQFF.

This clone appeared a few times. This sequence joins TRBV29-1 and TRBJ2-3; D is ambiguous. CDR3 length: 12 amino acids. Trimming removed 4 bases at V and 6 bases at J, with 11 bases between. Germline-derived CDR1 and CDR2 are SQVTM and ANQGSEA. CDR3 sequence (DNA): TGCAGCGTTGGACAAAGAACGGATACGCAGTATTTT. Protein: CSVGQRTDTQYF.

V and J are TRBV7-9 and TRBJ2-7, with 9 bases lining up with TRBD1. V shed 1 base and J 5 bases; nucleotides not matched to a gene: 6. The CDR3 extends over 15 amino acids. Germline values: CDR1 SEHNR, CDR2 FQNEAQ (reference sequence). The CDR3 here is CASSLGQGGVHEQYF. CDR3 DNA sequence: TGTGCCAGCAGCTTAGGACAGGGGGGGGTCCACGAGCAGTACTTC.

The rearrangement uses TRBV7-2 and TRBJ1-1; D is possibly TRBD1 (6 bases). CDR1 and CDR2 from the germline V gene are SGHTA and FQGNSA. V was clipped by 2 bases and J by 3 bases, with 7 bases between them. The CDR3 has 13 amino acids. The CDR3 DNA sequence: TGTGCCAGCAGCTTACGACAGGACACTGAAGCTTTCTTT. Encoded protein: CASSLRQDTEAFF.

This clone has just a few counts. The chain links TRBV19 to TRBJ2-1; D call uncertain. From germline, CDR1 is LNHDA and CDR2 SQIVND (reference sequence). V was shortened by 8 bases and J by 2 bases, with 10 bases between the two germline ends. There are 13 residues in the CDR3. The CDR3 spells CASGGLAYNEQFF. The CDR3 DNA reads TGTGCCAGTGGCGGTCTGGCCTACAATGAGCAGTTCTTC.

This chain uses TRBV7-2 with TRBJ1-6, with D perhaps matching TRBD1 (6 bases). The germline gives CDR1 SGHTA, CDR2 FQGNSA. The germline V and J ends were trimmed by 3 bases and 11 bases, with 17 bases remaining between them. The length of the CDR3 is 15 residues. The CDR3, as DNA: TGTGCCAGCAGCTTCTTGAAGCAGGGGTCGACACCCCTCCACTTT. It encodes CASSFLKQGSTPLHF.

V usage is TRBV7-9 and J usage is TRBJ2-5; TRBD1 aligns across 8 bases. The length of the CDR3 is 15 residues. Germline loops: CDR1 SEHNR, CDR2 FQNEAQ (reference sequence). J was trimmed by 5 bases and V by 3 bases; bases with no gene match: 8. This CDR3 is CASSFQTGAGETQYF. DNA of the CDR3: TGTGCCAGCAGCTTCCAGACAGGGGCTGGGGAGACCCAGTACTTC.

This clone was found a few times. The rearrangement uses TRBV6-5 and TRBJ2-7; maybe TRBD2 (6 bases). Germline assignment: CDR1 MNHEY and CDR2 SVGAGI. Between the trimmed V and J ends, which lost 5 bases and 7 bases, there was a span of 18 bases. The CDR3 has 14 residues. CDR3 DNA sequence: TGTGCCAGCAGTCAAACCGGGGAGGCTGGGGAGCAGTACTTC. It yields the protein CASSQTGEAGEQYF.

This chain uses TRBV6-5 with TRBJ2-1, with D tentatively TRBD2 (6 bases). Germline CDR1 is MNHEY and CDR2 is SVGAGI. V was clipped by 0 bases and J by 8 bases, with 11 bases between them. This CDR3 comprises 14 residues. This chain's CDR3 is CASSYSRDSDEQFF. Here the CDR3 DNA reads TGTGCCAGCAGTTACTCGAGGGACTCCGATGAGCAGTTCTTC.

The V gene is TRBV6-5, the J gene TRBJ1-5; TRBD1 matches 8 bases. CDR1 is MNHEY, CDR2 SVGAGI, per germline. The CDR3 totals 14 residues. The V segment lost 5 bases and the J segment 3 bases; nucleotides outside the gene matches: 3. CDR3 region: CASSPTGVNQPQHF. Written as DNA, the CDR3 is TGTGCCAGCAGTCCGACAGGGGTCAATCAGCCCCAGCATTTT.

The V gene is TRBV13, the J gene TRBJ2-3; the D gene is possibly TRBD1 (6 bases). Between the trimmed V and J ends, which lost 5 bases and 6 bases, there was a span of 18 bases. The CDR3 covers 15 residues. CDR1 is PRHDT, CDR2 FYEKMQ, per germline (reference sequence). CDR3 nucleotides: TGTGCCAGCAGCCCCCGGTCAGGGGCCTCCGATACGCAGTATTTT. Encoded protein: CASSPRSGASDTQYF.

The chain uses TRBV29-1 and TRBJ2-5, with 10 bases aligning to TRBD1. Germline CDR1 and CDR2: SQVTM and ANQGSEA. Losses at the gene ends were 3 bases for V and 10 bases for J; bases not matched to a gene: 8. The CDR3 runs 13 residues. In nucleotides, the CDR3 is TGCAGCGTTGATCCGGGACAGGGGACTCGCCAGTACTTC. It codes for CSVDPGQGTRQYF.

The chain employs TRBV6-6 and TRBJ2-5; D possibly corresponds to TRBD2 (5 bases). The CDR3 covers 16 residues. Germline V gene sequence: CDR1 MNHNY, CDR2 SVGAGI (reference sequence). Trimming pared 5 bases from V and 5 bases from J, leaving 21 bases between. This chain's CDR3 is CASSKGGQTLVETQYF. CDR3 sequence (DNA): TGTGCCAGCAGTAAAGGAGGCCAAACGCTCGTCGAGACCCAGTACTTC.

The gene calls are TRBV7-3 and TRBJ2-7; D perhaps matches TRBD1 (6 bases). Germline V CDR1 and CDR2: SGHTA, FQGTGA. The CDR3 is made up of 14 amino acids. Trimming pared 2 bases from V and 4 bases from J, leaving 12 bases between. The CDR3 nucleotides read TGTGCCAGCAGCTTAGGCGGAACAGGGTACGAGCAGTACTTC. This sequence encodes CASSLGGTGYEQYF.